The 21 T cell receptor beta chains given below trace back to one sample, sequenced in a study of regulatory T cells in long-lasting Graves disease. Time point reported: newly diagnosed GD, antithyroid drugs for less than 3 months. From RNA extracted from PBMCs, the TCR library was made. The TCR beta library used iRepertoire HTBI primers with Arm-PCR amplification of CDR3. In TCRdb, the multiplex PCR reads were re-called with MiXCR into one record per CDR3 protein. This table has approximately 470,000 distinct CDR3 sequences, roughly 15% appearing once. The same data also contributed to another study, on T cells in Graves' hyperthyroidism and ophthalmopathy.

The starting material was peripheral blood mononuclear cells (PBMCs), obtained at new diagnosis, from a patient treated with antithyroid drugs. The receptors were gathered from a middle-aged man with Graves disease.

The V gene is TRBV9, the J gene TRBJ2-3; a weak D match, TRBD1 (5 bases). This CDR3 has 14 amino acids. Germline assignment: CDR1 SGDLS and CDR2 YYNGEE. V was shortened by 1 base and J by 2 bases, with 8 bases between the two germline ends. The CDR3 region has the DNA TGTGCCAGCAGCGTAAACAGGCTCACAGATACGCAGTATTTT. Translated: CASSVNRLTDTQYF.

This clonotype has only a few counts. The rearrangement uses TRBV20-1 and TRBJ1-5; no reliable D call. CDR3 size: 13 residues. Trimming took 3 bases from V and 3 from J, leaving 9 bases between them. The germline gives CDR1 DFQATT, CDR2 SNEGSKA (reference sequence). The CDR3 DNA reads TGCAGTGCTAGTGTCGGGGTCAATCAGCCCCAGCATTTT. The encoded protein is CSASVGVNQPQHF.

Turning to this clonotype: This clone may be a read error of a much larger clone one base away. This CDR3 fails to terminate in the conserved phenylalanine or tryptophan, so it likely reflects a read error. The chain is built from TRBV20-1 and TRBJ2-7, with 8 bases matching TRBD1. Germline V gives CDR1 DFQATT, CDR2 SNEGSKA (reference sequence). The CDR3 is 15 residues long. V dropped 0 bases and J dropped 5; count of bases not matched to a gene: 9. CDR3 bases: TGCAGTGCTAGAGATCTCCAGGGGGCGCGGCACGAGCAGTACTCC. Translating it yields CSARDLQGARHEQYS.

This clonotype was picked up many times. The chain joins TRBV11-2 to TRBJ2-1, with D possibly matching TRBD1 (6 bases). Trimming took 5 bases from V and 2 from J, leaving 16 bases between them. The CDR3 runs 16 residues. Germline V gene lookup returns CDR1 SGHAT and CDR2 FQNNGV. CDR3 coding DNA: TGTGCCAGCAGCCCAGGGGTCCGGTACACCTACAATGAGCAGTTCTTC. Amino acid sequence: CASSPGVRYTYNEQFF.

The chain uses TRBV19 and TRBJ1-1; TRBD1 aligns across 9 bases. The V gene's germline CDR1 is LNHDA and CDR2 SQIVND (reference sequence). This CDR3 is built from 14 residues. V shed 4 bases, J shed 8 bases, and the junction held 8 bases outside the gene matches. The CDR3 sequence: CASSSRDRASEAFF. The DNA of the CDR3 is TGTGCCAGTAGTAGCAGGGACAGGGCATCAGAAGCTTTCTTT.

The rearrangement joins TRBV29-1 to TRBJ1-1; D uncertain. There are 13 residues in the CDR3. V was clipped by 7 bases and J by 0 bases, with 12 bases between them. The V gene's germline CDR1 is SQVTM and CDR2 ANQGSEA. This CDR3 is CSGLPNLNTEAFF. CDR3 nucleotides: TGCAGCGGTCTACCGAACCTGAACACTGAAGCTTTCTTT. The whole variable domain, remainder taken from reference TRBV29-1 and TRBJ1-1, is SAVISQKPSRDICQRGTSLTIQCQVDSQVTMMFWYRQQPGQSLTLIATANQGSEATYESGFVIDKFPISRPNLTFSTLTVSNMSPEDSSIYLCSGLPNLNTEAFFGQGTRLTVV.

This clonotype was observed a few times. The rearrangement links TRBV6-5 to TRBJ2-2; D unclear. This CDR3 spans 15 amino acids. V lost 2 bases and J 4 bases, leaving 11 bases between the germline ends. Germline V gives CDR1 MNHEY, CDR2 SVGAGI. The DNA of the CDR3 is TGTGCCAGCAGTTACAGACCGTCAGGCACCGGGGAGCTGTTTTTT. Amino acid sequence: CASSYRPSGTGELFF.

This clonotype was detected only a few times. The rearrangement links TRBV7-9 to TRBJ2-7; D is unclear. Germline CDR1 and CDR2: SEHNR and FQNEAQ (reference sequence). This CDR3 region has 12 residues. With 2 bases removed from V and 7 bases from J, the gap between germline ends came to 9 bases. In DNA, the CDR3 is TGTGCCAGCAGCTTACCCCCTTTAGAGCAGTACTTC. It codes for CASSLPPLEQYF. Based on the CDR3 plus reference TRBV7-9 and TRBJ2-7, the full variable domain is DTGVSQNPRHKITKRGQNVTFRCDPISEHNRLYWYRQTLGQGPEFLTYFQNEAQLEKSRLLSDRFSAERPKGSFSTLEIQRTEQGDSAMYLCASSLPPLEQYFGPGTRLTVT.

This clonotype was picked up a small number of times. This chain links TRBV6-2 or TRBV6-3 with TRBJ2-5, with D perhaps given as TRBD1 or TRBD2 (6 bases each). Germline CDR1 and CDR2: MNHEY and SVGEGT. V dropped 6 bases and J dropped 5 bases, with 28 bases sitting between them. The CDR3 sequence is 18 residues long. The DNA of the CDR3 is TGTGCCAGCAGCCAGTGGGGGGCCCCGGCGAGGTCGGAGGAGACCCAGTACTTC. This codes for CASSQWGAPARSEETQYF.

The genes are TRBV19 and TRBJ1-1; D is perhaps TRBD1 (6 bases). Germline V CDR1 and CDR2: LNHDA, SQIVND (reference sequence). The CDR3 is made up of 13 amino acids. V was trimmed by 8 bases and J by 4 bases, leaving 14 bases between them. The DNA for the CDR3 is TGTGCCAGTCAGAGACAGGATGGCACTGAAGCTTTCTTT. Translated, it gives CASQRQDGTEAFF.

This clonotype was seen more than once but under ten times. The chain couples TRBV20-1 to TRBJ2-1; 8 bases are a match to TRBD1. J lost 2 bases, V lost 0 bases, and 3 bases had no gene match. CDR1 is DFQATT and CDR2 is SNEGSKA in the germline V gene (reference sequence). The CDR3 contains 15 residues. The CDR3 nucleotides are TGCAGTGCTAGAGAGTCCAGGGGGCCCTACAATGAGCAGTTCTTC. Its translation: CSARESRGPYNEQFF.

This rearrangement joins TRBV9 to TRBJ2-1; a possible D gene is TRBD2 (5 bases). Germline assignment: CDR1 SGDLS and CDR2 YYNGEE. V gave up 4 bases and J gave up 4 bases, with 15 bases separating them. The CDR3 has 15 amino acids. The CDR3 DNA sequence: TGTGCCAGCAGCCCGCAGGACTTGTCTTACAATGAGCAGTTCTTC. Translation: CASSPQDLSYNEQFF. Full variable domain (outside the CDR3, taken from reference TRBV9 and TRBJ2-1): DSGVTQTPKHLITATGQRVTLRCSPRSGDLSVYWYQQSLDQGLQFLIQYYNGEERAKGNILERFSAQQFPDLHSELNLSSLELGDSALYFCASSPQDLSYNEQFFGPGTRLTVL.

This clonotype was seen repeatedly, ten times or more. The chain's CDR3 is CASSLTGEETQYF. The CDR3 DNA reads TGTGCCAGCAGCCTGACCGGGGAAGAGACCCAGTACTTC. V and J are TRBV28 and TRBJ2-5, with a tentative D call TRBD2 (5 bases). The V end lost 6 bases, the J end lost 3 bases, and 11 bases lay between the germline ends. This CDR3 spans 13 amino acids. CDR1 is MDHEN, CDR2 SYDVKM, per germline.

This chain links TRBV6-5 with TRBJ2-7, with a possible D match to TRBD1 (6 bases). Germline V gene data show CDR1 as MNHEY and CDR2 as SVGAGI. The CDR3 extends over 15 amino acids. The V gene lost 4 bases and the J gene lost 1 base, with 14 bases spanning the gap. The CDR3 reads CASSSGRGRSYEQYF. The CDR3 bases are TGTGCCAGCAGTTCAGGCAGGGGTCGGTCCTACGAGCAGTACTTC.

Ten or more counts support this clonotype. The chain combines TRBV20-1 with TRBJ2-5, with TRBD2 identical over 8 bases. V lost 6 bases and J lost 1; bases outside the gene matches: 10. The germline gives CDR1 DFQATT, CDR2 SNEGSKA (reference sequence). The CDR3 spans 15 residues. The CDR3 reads CSASRGGGSQETQYF. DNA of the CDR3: TGCAGTGCGTCCCGGGGCGGGGGGAGCCAAGAGACCCAGTACTTC.

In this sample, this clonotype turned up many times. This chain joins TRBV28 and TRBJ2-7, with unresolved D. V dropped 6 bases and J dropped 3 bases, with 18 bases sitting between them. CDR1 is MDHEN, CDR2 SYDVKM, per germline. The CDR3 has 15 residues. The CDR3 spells CASRSRSGPYYEQYF. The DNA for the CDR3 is TGTGCCAGCAGAAGCCGGTCCGGCCCCTACTACGAGCAGTACTTC. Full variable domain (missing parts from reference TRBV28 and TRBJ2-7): DVKVTQSSRYLVKRTGEKVFLECVQDMDHENMFWYRQDPGLGLRLIYFSYDVKMKEKGDIPEGYSVSREKKERFSLILESASTNQTSMYLCASRSRSGPYYEQYFGPGTRLTVT.

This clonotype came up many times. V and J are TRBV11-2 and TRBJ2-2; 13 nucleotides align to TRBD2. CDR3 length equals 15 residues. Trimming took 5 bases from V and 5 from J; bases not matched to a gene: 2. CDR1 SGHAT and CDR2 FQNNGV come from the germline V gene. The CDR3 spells CASSMGLAGTGELFF. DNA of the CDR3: TGTGCCAGCAGCATGGGACTAGCGGGAACCGGGGAGCTGTTTTTT.

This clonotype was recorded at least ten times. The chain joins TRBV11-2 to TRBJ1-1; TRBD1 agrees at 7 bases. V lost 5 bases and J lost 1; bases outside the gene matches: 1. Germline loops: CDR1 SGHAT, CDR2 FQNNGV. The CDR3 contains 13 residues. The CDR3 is CASSRQGNTEAFF. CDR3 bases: TGTGCCAGCAGCCGACAGGGGAACACTGAAGCTTTCTTT.

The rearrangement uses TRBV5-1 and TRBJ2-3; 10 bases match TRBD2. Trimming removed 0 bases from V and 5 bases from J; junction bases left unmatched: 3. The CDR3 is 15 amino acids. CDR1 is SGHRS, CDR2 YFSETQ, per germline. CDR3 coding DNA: TGCGCCAGCAGCTTGGAGCGGGAGGGCCAAGATACGCAGTATTTT. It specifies CASSLEREGQDTQYF. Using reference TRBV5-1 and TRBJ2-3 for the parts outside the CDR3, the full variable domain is KAGVTQTPRYLIKTRGQQVTLSCSPISGHRSVSWYQQTPGQGLQFLFEYFSETQRNKGNFPGRFSGRQFSNSRSEMNVSTLELGDSALYLCASSLEREGQDTQYFGPGTRLTVL.

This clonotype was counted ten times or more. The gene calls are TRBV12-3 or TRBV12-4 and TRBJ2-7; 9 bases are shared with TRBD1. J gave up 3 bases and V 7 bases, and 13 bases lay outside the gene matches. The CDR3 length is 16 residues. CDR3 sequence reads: CASTLITGGRLYEQYF. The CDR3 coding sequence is TGTGCCAGCACCCTAATTACAGGGGGCCGACTCTACGAGCAGTACTTC.

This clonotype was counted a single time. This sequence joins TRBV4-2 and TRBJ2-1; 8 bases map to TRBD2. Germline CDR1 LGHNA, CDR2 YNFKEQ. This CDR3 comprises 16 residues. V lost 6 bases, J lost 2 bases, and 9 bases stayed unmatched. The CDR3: CASSKNSGAAYNEQFF. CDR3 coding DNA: TGTGCCAGCAGTAAAAATAGCGGGGCTGCCTACAATGAGCAGTTCTTC.